This T cell receptor (beta chain) originates from a study of T cell responses to AZD1222 COVID-19 vaccine. Profiling relied on immunoSEQ multiplex PCR, and the TCRdb table lists in-frame clones only, not all of them. The sample holds around 120,000 clones; about 90% are singletons and the top ten take over 8.5%. Of note for this clone: Its antigen is unknown.

General study findings and limits: Clonal diversity was possibly underestimated, and white British individuals and females predominated among donors. Unmutated variant regions are reportedly targeted by nearly half of spike-specific TCRs. CD4 TCRs associated with vaccination spanned spike, dominating at 160-218 and 743-854.

V lost 0 bases to trimming and J lost 0 bases, with 8 bases between them. The germline CDR1 and CDR2 sequences are MNHEY and SVGAGI. The CDR3 has 15 residues. The sequenced sample was peripheral blood, obtained on day 0 of AZD1222 vaccination. This chain joins TRBV6-5 and TRBJ1-1; D is uncertain. This clonotype originated in an adult in good health. The CDR3 DNA sequence: TGTGCCAGCAGTTACTCGCGGATATTGAACACTGAAGCTTTCTTT. It encodes CASSYSRILNTEAFF.